This T cell receptor beta chain emerged from a study of blood T cells in healthy people across ages. Study findings and constraints: A greater number of naive CD4+ cells and higher diversity distinguished long-lived donors from aged donors. Age showed a roughly linear inverse relationship with TCR beta diversity per million T cells.

Using a J-beta primer mix together with a sample-barcoded 5' primer, a second PCR was run for about 7 to 12 cycles. TCRdb fed the 5' RACE reads into MiXCR, producing one record per CDR3 protein. The sample has about 1.6 million distinct CDR3 sequences, 30% to 40% seen once. The CDR3 runs 15 residues. V was cut by 5 bases and J by 6 bases, with 19 bases left in between. This clonotype has at least ten counts. Its antigen remains unknown. The clonotype originates from a woman aged 25-40 years in good health. The sequencing input was blood. The V gene is TRBV12-3 or TRBV12-4, the J gene TRBJ1-2; the D gene is possibly TRBD1 (5 bases). The CDR3 is CASSLGTAKIHGYTF. In DNA, the CDR3 is TGTGCCAGCAGTCTCGGGACGGCCAAAATCCATGGCTACACCTTC.